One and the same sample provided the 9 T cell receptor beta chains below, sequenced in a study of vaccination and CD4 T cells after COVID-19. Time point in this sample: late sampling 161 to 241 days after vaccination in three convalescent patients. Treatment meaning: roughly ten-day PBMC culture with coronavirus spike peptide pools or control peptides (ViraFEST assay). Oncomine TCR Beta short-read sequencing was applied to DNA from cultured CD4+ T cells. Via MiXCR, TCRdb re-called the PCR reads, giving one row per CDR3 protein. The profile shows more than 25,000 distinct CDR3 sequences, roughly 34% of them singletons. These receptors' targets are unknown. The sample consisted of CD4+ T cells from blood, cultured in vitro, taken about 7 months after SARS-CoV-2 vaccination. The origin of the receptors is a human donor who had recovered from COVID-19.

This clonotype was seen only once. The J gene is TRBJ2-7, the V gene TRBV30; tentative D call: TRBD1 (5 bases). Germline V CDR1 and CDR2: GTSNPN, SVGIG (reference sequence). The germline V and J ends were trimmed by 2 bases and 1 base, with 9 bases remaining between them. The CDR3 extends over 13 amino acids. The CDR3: CAWSRDSSYEQYF. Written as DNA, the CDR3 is TGTGCCTGGAGTAGAGACAGTTCCTACGAGCAGTACTTC.

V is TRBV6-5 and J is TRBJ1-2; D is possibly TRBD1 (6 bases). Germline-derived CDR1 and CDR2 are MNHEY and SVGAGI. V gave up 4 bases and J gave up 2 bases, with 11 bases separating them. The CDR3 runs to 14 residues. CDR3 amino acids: CASSSDSPNYGYTF. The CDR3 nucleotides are TGTGCCAGCAGTTCGGACAGCCCGAACTATGGCTACACCTTC.

CDR3 sequence: CASRAPGQGMVGYTF. In nucleotides, the CDR3 is TGTGCCAGCAGGGCCCCGGGACAGGGAATGGTTGGCTACACCTTC. V is TRBV5-4 and J is TRBJ1-2, with 9 bases lining up with TRBD1. Losses at the gene ends were 5 bases for V and 7 bases for J; bases not matched to a gene: 12. The CDR3 contains 15 residues. Germline assignment: CDR1 SGHNT and CDR2 YYREEE (reference sequence).

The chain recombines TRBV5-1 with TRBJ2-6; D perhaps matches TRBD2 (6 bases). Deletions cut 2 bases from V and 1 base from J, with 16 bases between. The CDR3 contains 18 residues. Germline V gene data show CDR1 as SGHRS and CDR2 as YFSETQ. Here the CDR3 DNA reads TGCGCCAGCAGCTTCACGGGAGCCTTCCTATCTGGGGCCAACGTCCTGACTTTC. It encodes CASSFTGAFLSGANVLTF.

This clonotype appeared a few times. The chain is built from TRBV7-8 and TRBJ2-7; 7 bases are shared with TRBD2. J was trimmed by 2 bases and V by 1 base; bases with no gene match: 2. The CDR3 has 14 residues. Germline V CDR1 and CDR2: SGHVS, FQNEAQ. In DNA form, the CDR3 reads TGTGCCAGCAGCTTAGTGGGGGGGACCTACGAGCAGTACTTC. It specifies CASSLVGGTYEQYF.

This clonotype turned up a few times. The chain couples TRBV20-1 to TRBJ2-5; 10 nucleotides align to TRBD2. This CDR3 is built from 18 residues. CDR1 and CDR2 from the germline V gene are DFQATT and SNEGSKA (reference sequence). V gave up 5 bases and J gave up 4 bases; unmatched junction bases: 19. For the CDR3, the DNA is TGCAGTGCTGCCCTCTCTCTAGCGGGAGAGAATCGGCTAGAGACCCAGTACTTC. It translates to CSAALSLAGENRLETQYF.

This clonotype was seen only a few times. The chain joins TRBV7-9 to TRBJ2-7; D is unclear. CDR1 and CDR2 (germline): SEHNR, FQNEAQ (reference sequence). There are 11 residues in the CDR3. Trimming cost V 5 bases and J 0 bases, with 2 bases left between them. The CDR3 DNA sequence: TGTGCCAGCAGCATCTCCTACGAGCAGTACTTC. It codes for CASSISYEQYF.

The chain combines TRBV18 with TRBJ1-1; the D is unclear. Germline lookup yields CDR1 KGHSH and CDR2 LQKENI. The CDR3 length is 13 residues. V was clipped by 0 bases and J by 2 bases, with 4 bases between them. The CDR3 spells CASSPPLNTEAFF. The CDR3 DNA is TGTGCCAGCTCACCACCGCTAAACACTGAAGCTTTCTTT.

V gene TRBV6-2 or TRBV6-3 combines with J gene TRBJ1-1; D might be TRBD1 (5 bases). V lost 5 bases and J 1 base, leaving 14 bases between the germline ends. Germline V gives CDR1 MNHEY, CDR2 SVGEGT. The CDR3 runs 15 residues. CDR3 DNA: TGTGCCAGCAGTCCAGGGAGTTGGTGGAACACTGAAGCTTTCTTT. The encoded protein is CASSPGSWWNTEAFF.